This is a list of T cell receptor beta chains from one sample in a study of T cell responses to AZD1222 COVID-19 vaccine. Clones were read by immunoSEQ multiplex PCR, and TCRdb kept only the in-frame ones, dropping some. The data hold around 130,000 clones, with less than 95% observed a single time. Sequenced material: peripheral blood, taken 28 days after the second dose of the MenACWY control vaccine. Every receptor here comes from an adult who received the MenACWY meningococcal vaccine as a control. Both conserved end residues are trimmed from each CDR3.

TRBV19	TRBJ2-2	ASSKEVTGELF
TRBV3-1/TRBV3-2	TRBJ1-1	ASSQSWDKRNTEAF
TRBV7-2	TRBJ1-6	ASSPTTGAFSPLH
TRBV11-2	TRBJ2-5	ASSAMGGGETQY
TRBV9	TRBJ2-1	ASSPTGGGHNEQF
TRBV3-1/TRBV3-2	TRBJ1-2	ASSQEDGYT
TRBV4-3	TRBJ1-6	ASSQASLGNSPLH
TRBV9	TRBJ1-3	ASSVGGTGRNTIY
TRBV11-1	TRBJ2-6	ASSLARDWANVLT
TRBV28	TRBJ2-7	ASSPQGRGSGQY
TRBV4-1	TRBJ1-6	ASSQDVLAGDYNSPLH
TRBV18	TRBJ1-2	ASSPFGTGANYGYT
TRBV28	TRBJ1-6	ASSLQGINNSPLH
TRBV7-9	TRBJ2-5	ASSLSRAGETQY
TRBV5-4	TRBJ2-7	ASSASGGPHEQY
TRBV10-3	TRBJ2-1	AIREGSGNEQF
TRBV19	TRBJ2-5	ASSIDSTGQETQY
TRBV5-1	TRBJ1-4	ASSLRTGPNEKLF
TRBV7-9	TRBJ1-4	ASSLLDGNEKLF
TRBV7-2	TRBJ2-7	ASRSTDRSSSEQY
TRBV24-1	TRBJ2-1	ATSDFASNNEQF
TRBV7-7	TRBJ2-5	ASSLQTSGRAGETQY
TRBV29-1	TRBJ2-5	SASGLEGGGQY
TRBV19	TRBJ1-1	ASSMGRGQSPNTEAF
TRBV19	TRBJ1-1	ATTSGEDNTEAF